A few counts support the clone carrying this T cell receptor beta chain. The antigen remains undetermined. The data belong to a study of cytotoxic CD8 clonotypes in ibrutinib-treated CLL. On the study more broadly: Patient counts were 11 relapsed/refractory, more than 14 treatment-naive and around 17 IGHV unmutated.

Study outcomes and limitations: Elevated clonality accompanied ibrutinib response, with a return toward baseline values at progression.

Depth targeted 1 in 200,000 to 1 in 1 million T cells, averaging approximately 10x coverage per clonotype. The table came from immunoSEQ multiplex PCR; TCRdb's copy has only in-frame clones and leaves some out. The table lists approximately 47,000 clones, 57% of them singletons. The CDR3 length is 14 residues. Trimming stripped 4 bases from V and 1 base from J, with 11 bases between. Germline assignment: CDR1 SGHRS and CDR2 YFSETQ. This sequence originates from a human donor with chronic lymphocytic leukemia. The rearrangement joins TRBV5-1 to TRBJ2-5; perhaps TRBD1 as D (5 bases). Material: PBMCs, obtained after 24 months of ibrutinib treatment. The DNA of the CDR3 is TGCGCCAGCAGCGCCGCAGGGTCCCAAGAGACCCAGTACTTC. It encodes CASSAAGSQETQYF.